This T cell receptor (beta chain) appears in the sequencing data of a study of CD8 T cells in ankylosing spondylitis. This clonotype was recorded many times. Its matching antigen is unknown. General study points: In the blood and synovial fluid of reactive arthritis, some motif variants had been previously reported. A TCR beta motif of eight or nine highly homologous variants seemed to mark ankylosing spondylitis blood.

Making the TCR beta libraries involved quantitative 5'-RACE with molecular barcodes. TCRdb analysed the 5' RACE reads with MiXCR anew, one entry per CDR3 protein. The repertoire holds some 220,000 distinct CDR3 sequences, with 10% to 13% as singletons. CDR1 and CDR2 (germline): SQVTM, ANQGSEA. The CDR3 extends over 14 amino acids. V was trimmed by 4 bases and J by 3 bases, leaving 13 bases between them. V gene TRBV29-1 combines with J gene TRBJ1-5; D is possibly TRBD1 (5 bases). The sequenced sample consisted of blood, either unsorted or a sorted T cell fraction (not recorded which). This TCR was recovered from a male donor with ankylosing spondylitis or in good health (not recorded which). The DNA for the CDR3 is TGCAGCGTTGGGGACGGCCCTAACAATCAGCCCCAGCATTTT. Translated, it gives CSVGDGPNNQPQHF.